This T cell receptor beta chain was profiled in a study of blood T cell repertoires in COVID-19. TCRdb's copy holds only in-frame clones and misses some; the assay was immunoSEQ multiplex PCR. This sample has under 250,000 clones; about nine tenths occur once, and the top ten carry under 14%. This clone showed up just a few times. The ends lost 1 base at V and 4 bases at J; junction bases unmatched: 13. The CDR3 contains 18 residues. This TCR derives from a man aged 45-65 years with COVID-19, enrolled during active disease. The chain carries TRBV6-7 and TRBJ2-7; 10 nucleotides align to TRBD2. TRBV6-7 is identified as an open reading frame with a role that is uncertain. Sequencing was performed on peripheral blood. CDR3 DNA sequence: TGTGCCAGCAGTTACTGCGTTATGATAGCGGGAGGAAAGTACGAGCAGTACTTC. This gives the protein CASSYCVMIAGGKYEQYF.